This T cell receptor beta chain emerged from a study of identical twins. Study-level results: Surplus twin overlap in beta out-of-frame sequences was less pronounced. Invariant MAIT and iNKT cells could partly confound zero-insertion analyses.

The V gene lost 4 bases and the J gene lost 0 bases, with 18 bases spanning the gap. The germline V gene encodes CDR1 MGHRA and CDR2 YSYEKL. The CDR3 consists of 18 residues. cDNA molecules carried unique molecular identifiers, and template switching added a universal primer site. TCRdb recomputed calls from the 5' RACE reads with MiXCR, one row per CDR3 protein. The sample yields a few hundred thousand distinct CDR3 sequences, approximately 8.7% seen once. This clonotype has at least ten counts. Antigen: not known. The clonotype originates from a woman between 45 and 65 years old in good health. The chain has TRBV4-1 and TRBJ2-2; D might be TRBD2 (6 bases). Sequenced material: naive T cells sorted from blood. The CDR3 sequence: CASSLSDWGGANTGELFF. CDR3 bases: TGCGCCAGCAGCCTAAGTGACTGGGGAGGCGCGAACACCGGGGAGCTGTTTTTT.